Presented here are 25 T cell receptor beta chains from one specimen sequenced in a study of blood T cell repertoires in COVID-19. TCRdb's table, derived via immunoSEQ multiplex PCR, lists solely in-frame clones and lacks some. The table includes hundreds of thousands of clones, roughly nine tenths detected once. Sequences were obtained from PBMCs or T cells enriched from blood (not recorded which). The receptors shown here come from a woman between 50 and 59 years old who had been exposed to COVID-19.

The chain links TRBV5-4 to TRBJ1-1; D is unclear. The germline V gene has CDR1 SGHNT and CDR2 YYREEE (reference sequence). The CDR3 has 13 residues. Trimming pared 4 bases from V and 4 bases from J, leaving 11 bases between. The CDR3 DNA follows: TGTGCCAGCAGCCTCGATCTGAGCACTGAAGCTTTCTTT. Amino acids: CASSLDLSTEAFF. Using reference TRBV5-4 and TRBJ1-1 for the parts outside the CDR3, the full variable domain is ETGVTQSPTHLIKTRGQQVTLRCSSQSGHNTVSWYQQALGQGPQFIFQYYREEENGRGNFPPRFSGLQFPNYSSELNVNALELDDSALYLCASSLDLSTEAFFGQGTRLTVV.

This clone was observed a handful of times. The V call is TRBV5-4, the J call TRBJ2-2; TRBD2 is a possible D gene (5 bases). There are 15 residues in the CDR3. Trimming left V 5 bases short and J 7 bases short, with 18 bases between. Germline-derived CDR1 and CDR2 are SGHNT and YYREEE (reference sequence). The CDR3 here is CASSPQPRAGGELFF. The CDR3 DNA follows: TGTGCCAGCAGTCCCCAACCCCGTGCGGGCGGGGAGCTGTTTTTT.

The chain links TRBV30 to TRBJ2-5, with TRBD1 identical over 7 bases. The CDR3 sequence is 15 residues long. V trimming: 1 base; J trimming: 2 bases; junction bases outside the gene matches: 7. Germline V CDR1 and CDR2: GTSNPN, SVGIG (reference sequence). The CDR3 protein is CAWSDSPGQQETQYF. CDR3 sequence (DNA): TGTGCCTGGAGTGACAGCCCGGGACAGCAAGAGACCCAGTACTTC.

This chain connects TRBV30 to TRBJ2-2; 13 positions agree with TRBD2. With V trimmed by 0 bases and J by 0 bases, 4 bases remained unmatched. Germline V CDR1 and CDR2: GTSNPN, SVGIG (reference sequence). The length of the CDR3 is 18 residues. CDR3 protein: CAWSVLAGGFANTGELFF. CDR3 sequence (DNA): TGTGCCTGGAGTGTACTAGCGGGGGGGTTCGCGAACACCGGGGAGCTGTTTTTT.

The chain recombines TRBV27 with TRBJ1-1, with 8 bases that match TRBD1. This CDR3 is 15 amino acids long. The germline V gene encodes CDR1 MNHEY and CDR2 SMNVEV (reference sequence). V shed 2 bases, J shed 3 bases, and the junction held 5 bases outside the gene matches. Written as DNA, the CDR3 is TGTGCCAGCAGTTTACGGACAGGGAAGGACACTGAAGCTTTCTTT. Its translation: CASSLRTGKDTEAFF.

The J gene is TRBJ1-5, the V gene TRBV28; TRBD1 might be the D (6 bases). Trimming pared 9 bases from V and 6 bases from J, leaving 12 bases between. The CDR3 consists of 12 residues. Germline CDR1 reads MDHEN; CDR2 reads SYDVKM. DNA of the CDR3: TGTGCCAGTAAAGGGGGTGGTCAGCCCCAGCATTTT. Translated, it gives CASKGGGQPQHF.

This clone was counted only a few times. This rearrangement joins TRBV21-1 to TRBJ1-2. TRBV21-1 is described as a pseudogene. This CDR3 spans 12 amino acids. In DNA, the CDR3 is TGTGCCAGCAACTGTGGAGGCAGTGGCTACACCTTC. Translating it yields CASNCGGSGYTF.

Written as DNA, the CDR3 is TGTGCCAGCAGTCAAGACCGGGGGGGCCTCAACAATGAGCAGTTCTTC. Protein: CASSQDRGGLNNEQFF. The chain has TRBV7-6 and TRBJ2-1; 8 nucleotides agree with TRBD2. J was trimmed by 5 bases and V by 6 bases; bases with no gene match: 12. Per the germline V gene, CDR1 is SGHVS and CDR2 is FNYEAQ. This CDR3 has 16 residues.

The chain uses TRBV27 and TRBJ2-7; D is possibly TRBD1 (6 bases). Germline CDR1 MNHEY, CDR2 SMNVEV (reference sequence). V lost 6 bases to trimming and J lost 6 bases, with 15 bases between them. The CDR3 is 13 amino acids. CDR3 sequence (DNA): TGTGCCAGCAGGGAAGGGGGTCGGGTCGAGCAGTACTTC. It translates to CASREGGRVEQYF.

CDR3 sequence: CASSLAAGFQETQYF. The CDR3 coding sequence is TGCGCCAGCAGCTTGGCCGCAGGGTTTCAAGAGACCCAGTACTTC. This chain connects TRBV5-1 to TRBJ2-5; a possible D gene is TRBD1 (5 bases). CDR3 size: 15 residues. Trimming took off 0 bases at V and 2 bases at J, with 11 bases between the two ends. Germline lookup yields CDR1 SGHRS and CDR2 YFSETQ.

The V and J genes are TRBV3-1 (or the pseudogene TRBV3-2) and TRBJ1-1, with a possible D match to TRBD1 (5 bases). Trimming took off 7 bases at V and 4 bases at J, with 16 bases between the two ends. Germline V lookup: CDR1 LGHDT, CDR2 YNNKEL (reference sequence). This CDR3 is 14 amino acids long. The CDR3 loop reads CASTRQGSITEAFF. The CDR3, as DNA: TGTGCCAGCACGCGGCAGGGATCGATCACTGAAGCTTTCTTT.

The V and J genes are TRBV25-1 and TRBJ2-5; 9 bases agree with TRBD1. The V and J ends lost 4 bases and 7 bases, in that order; junction bases with no gene match: 4. Germline CDR1 MGHDK, CDR2 SYGVNS. The CDR3 totals 13 residues. In DNA form, the CDR3 reads TGTGCCAGCAGTGGGGGACAGGGCGCGACCCAGTACTTC. The encoded protein is CASSGGQGATQYF. The variable domain in full, with the rest retrieved from reference TRBV25-1 and TRBJ2-5, is EADIYQTPRYLVIGTGKKITLECSQTMGHDKMYWYQQDPGMELHLIHYSYGVNSTEKGDLSSESTVSRIRTEHFPLTLESARPSHTSQYLCASSGGQGATQYFGPGTRLLVL.

The chain is built from TRBV7-9 and TRBJ1-5, with a possible D match to TRBD1 (6 bases). V was cut by 4 bases and J by 3 bases, with 13 bases left in between. This CDR3 comprises 15 residues. Germline V CDR1 and CDR2: SEHNR, FQNEAQ (reference sequence). The CDR3 region has the DNA TGTGCCAGCAGCTCAGGCAGGGGAAACAATCAGCCCCAGCATTTT. Residues: CASSSGRGNNQPQHF.

The rearrangement uses TRBV27 and TRBJ1-6, with D perhaps TRBD1 (6 bases). CDR3 length: 19 residues. V lost 5 bases, J lost 0 bases, and 20 bases lay in between. Germline CDR1 reads MNHEY; CDR2 reads SMNVEV (reference sequence). The CDR3 DNA follows: TGTGCCAGCAGTCACCCCCAGGGGCCCCGGAGCTCCTATAATTCACCCCTCCACTTT. Protein product: CASSHPQGPRSSYNSPLHF.

The V gene is TRBV9, the J gene TRBJ2-2; 12 nucleotides align to TRBD2. The CDR3 spans 16 residues. J was trimmed by 6 bases and V by 1 base; bases with no gene match: 4. The germline V gene has CDR1 SGDLS and CDR2 YYNGEE. The CDR3 DNA sequence: TGTGCCAGCAGCGTATCTAGCGGGGGGGCCTCCGGGGAGCTGTTTTTT. Protein: CASSVSSGGASGELFF.

The chain couples TRBV19 to TRBJ2-5, with a weak D call TRBD2 (6 bases). V lost 3 bases, J lost 1 base, and 9 bases lay in between. CDR3 size: 14 residues. Germline lookup yields CDR1 LNHDA and CDR2 SQIVND (reference sequence). This CDR3 is CASSIRGFQETQYF. The CDR3 nucleotides are TGTGCCAGTAGTATCCGGGGGTTCCAAGAGACCCAGTACTTC. Full variable domain (rest looked up from reference TRBV19 and TRBJ2-5): DGGITQSPKYLFRKEGQNVTLSCEQNLNHDAMYWYRQDPGQGLRLIYYSQIVNDFQKGDIAEGYSVSREKKESFPLTVTSAQKNPTAFYLCASSIRGFQETQYFGPGTRLLVL.

The rearrangement uses TRBV9 and TRBJ2-3; 12 nucleotides align to TRBD2. The germline CDR1 and CDR2 sequences are SGDLS and YYNGEE. CDR3 length: 16 amino acids. Unmatched junction bases numbered 5, after V lost 4 bases and J lost 2 bases. The CDR3 nucleotides are TGTGCCAGCAGCTTAAGGACTAGCGGGGCCACAGATACGCAGTATTTT. Translating gives CASSLRTSGATDTQYF.

V usage is TRBV3-1 (or the pseudogene TRBV3-2) and J usage is TRBJ1-1, with D perhaps matching TRBD1 (5 bases). This CDR3 contains 14 residues. Germline assignment: CDR1 LGHDT and CDR2 YNNKEL (reference sequence). V was trimmed by 2 bases and J by 1 base, leaving 8 bases between them. CDR3 sequence: CASSQLGANTEAFF. The CDR3 DNA reads TGTGCCAGCAGCCAATTAGGGGCGAACACTGAAGCTTTCTTT.

V and J are TRBV28 and TRBJ2-7; 8 bases align to TRBD1. The junction had 9 bases not matched to a gene; V was cut back by 4 bases and J by 1 base. The CDR3 consists of 16 residues. From germline, CDR1 is MDHEN and CDR2 SYDVKM. CDR3 coding DNA: TGTGCCAGCAGTTCTTTTCGGACAGGGCGGTCCTACGAGCAGTACTTC. This gives the protein CASSSFRTGRSYEQYF.

The CDR3 here is CASSAKLLTSGGETQYF. The CDR3 coding sequence is TGTGCCAGCAGCGCAAAACTACTGACTAGCGGGGGGGAGACCCAGTACTTC. The V gene is TRBV11-2, the J gene TRBJ2-5, with 13 bases lining up with TRBD2. The CDR3 extends over 17 amino acids. Germline loops: CDR1 SGHAT, CDR2 FQNNGV. V was clipped by 5 bases and J by 5 bases; unmatched bases: 11.

The chain carries TRBV11-1 and TRBJ1-1, with D maybe TRBD1 (6 bases). This CDR3 is 15 amino acids long. V was trimmed by 5 bases and J by 3 bases, leaving 16 bases between them. Per the germline V gene, CDR1 is SGHAT and CDR2 is FQDESV (reference sequence). In DNA, the CDR3 is TGTGCCAGCAGCGCAAAAACAGGGTGGGACACTGAAGCTTTCTTT. Translated: CASSAKTGWDTEAFF. The full variable domain, rest sourced from reference TRBV11-1 and TRBJ1-1, is EAEVAQSPRYKITEKSQAVAFWCDPISGHATLYWYRQILGQGPELLVQFQDESVVDDSQLPKDRFSAERLKGVDSTLKIQPAELGDSAMYLCASSAKTGWDTEAFFGQGTRLTVV.

The rearrangement joins TRBV12-3 or TRBV12-4 to TRBJ2-7; 7 nucleotides align to TRBD1. The CDR3 has 13 amino acids. V dropped 6 bases and J dropped 3; count of bases not matched to a gene: 5. The DNA of the CDR3 is TGTGCCAGCAGCCCCGGGACAGACTACGAGCAGTACTTC. It specifies CASSPGTDYEQYF.

The chain has TRBV18 and TRBJ1-3, with D tentatively TRBD1 (5 bases). Trimming removed 3 bases at V and 0 bases at J, with 12 bases between. Per the germline V gene, CDR1 is KGHSH and CDR2 is LQKENI. This CDR3 is 16 amino acids long. CDR3 in amino acids: CASSPQLDISGNTIYF. The CDR3 coding sequence is TGTGCCAGCTCACCGCAACTGGACATCTCTGGAAACACCATATATTTT.

This clone is a singleton in its sample. The V gene is TRBV9, the J gene TRBJ1-3; D is undetermined. CDR3 size: 14 residues. CDR1 is SGDLS and CDR2 is YYNGEE in the germline V gene. The ends were cut back, 3 bases at V and 4 bases at J, with 11 bases in the middle. In DNA form, the CDR3 reads TGTGCCAGCAGCGGCGACATTGCCGGAAACACCATATATTTT. Its protein product is CASSGDIAGNTIYF.

The CDR3 loop is CASSPEQPGGNEQFF. The CDR3, as DNA: TGTGCCAGCAGCCCCGAGCAGCCCGGGGGAAATGAGCAGTTCTTC. The V gene is TRBV5-4, the J gene TRBJ2-1; D might be TRBD2 (6 bases). Between the trimmed V and J ends, which lost 4 bases and 7 bases, there was a span of 18 bases. The CDR3 contains 15 residues. Germline V gives CDR1 SGHNT, CDR2 YYREEE (reference sequence).